This T cell receptor beta chain was recorded in a study of blood T cell repertoires in COVID-19. Looking at the study overall: Sites in the United States, Italy and Spain provided acute and convalescent COVID-19 samples. Nucleic acid was either cDNA or gDNA, and it came from T cells, B-cell-depleted T cells, or PBMCs.

Original processing methods: Reference gene primer amplification yielded estimated nucleated cell counts. TCRdb keeps only in-frame clones here, not all; method: immunoSEQ multiplex PCR. The V and J calls and clone size come from that table; D and trimming were worked out from the DNA. The sample lists about 110,000 clones, over 60% occurring once. Trimming cost V 5 bases and J 3 bases; bases outside gene matches: 5. Germline CDR1 and CDR2: WNHNN and SYGVQD (reference sequence). The CDR3 totals 16 residues. The rearrangement uses TRBV10-1 and TRBJ2-5, with TRBD2 matching 14 bases. This sequence originates from a human donor in a cohort sampled during active or convalescent COVID-19. The sequenced material came from peripheral blood. CDR3 DNA sequence: TGCGCCAGCAGTCCGGGACTAGCGGGGGTAGAAGAGACCCAGTACTTC. Its translation is CASSPGLAGVEETQYF.